These 28 T cell receptor beta chains originate from one sample sequenced in a study of identical twins. Each CDR3 protein is one row after TCRdb ran MiXCR on the 5' RACE reads. The sample lists under 900,000 distinct CDR3 sequences, 18% seen once, with under 15% in the top ten. These same data were also listed under a study on T cells expressing NK-cell markers.

Sequencing input: PBMCs. The origin of the receptors is a woman aged 18-30 years in good health.

V usage is TRBV5-1 and J usage is TRBJ2-3; 9 positions agree with TRBD2. Germline CDR1 SGHRS, CDR2 YFSETQ. V lost 2 bases, J lost 4 bases, and 5 bases stayed unmatched. The length of the CDR3 is 15 residues. The CDR3 DNA sequence: TGCGCCAGCAGCTTTAGCGGGGGAGACCCAGATACGCAGTATTTT. Amino acids: CASSFSGGDPDTQYF.

This clonotype was counted a few times. In nucleotides, the CDR3 is TGTGCCAGCAGACTCACGACAGGGAGGAATTCACCCCTCCACTTT. It encodes CASRLTTGRNSPLHF. V is TRBV11-2 and J is TRBJ1-6, with TRBD1 matching over 7 bases. From germline, CDR1 is SGHAT and CDR2 FQNNGV. This CDR3 comprises 15 residues. J gave up 7 bases and V 6 bases, and 9 bases lay outside the gene matches. The full variable domain, rest sourced from reference TRBV11-2 and TRBJ1-6, is EAGVAQSPRYKIIEKRQSVAFWCNPISGHATLYWYQQILGQGPKLLIQFQNNGVVDDSQLPKDRFSAERLKGVDSTLKIQPAKLEDSAVYLCASRLTTGRNSPLHFGNGTRLTVT.

A few counts support this clonotype. The chain employs TRBV5-5 and TRBJ2-5; tentatively, D is TRBD2 (7 bases). There are 13 residues in the CDR3. V dropped 3 bases and J dropped 9 bases, with 15 bases sitting between them. Germline V gene data show CDR1 as SGHKS and CDR2 as YYEKEE (reference sequence). As DNA, the CDR3 is TGTGCCAGCAGCTCCACCACCGGGGGGCCCCAGTACTTC. Its protein product is CASSSTTGGPQYF.

V and J are TRBV15 and TRBJ1-1; TRBD1 is a possible D gene (5 bases). The CDR3 sequence is 15 residues long. Germline lookup yields CDR1 LNHNV and CDR2 YYDKDF (reference sequence). The V and J ends lost 2 bases and 6 bases respectively, with 16 bases between them. The CDR3: CATSRLDTPLPEAFF. CDR3 DNA: TGTGCCACCAGCAGATTGGACACCCCGCTACCTGAAGCTTTCTTT. Complete variable domain (other parts from reference TRBV15 and TRBJ1-1): DAMVIQNPRYQVTQFGKPVTLSCSQTLNHNVMYWYQQKSSQAPKLLFHYYDKDFNNEADTPDNFQSRRPNTSFCFLDIRSPGLGDTAMYLCATSRLDTPLPEAFFGQGTRLTVV.

The sample holds a few counts of this clonotype. The chain recombines TRBV5-5 with TRBJ1-4; D is uncertain. The germline V and J ends were trimmed by 4 bases and 4 bases, with 11 bases remaining between them. The CDR3 length is 14 residues. Germline-derived CDR1 and CDR2 are SGHKS and YYEKEE (reference sequence). The CDR3 is CASSRGRSNEKLFF. CDR3 sequence (DNA): TGTGCCAGCAGCCGTGGGAGAAGTAATGAAAAACTGTTTTTT.

The chain is built from TRBV6-5 and TRBJ1-2, with 10 bases fitting TRBD1. The CDR3 totals 14 residues. Germline CDR1 and CDR2: MNHEY and SVGAGI. With 1 base clipped from V and 6 bases from J, the junction kept 2 bases outside the gene matches. The CDR3 is CASSYFGTGDGYTF. CDR3 in DNA: TGTGCCAGCAGTTACTTCGGGACAGGGGATGGCTACACCTTC.

This clonotype was found many times. V gene TRBV5-1 combines with J gene TRBJ2-1, with TRBD1 matching over 10 bases. J was trimmed by 6 bases and V by 4 bases; bases with no gene match: 7. Germline CDR1 reads SGHRS; CDR2 reads YFSETQ. CDR3 length equals 15 residues. CDR3 nucleotide sequence: TGCGCCAGCAGCGTAGTTGGACAGGGGGTCAATGAGCAGTTCTTC. Translating it yields CASSVVGQGVNEQFF.

V is TRBV5-1 and J is TRBJ2-5; D is possibly TRBD1 (7 bases). Germline CDR1 reads SGHRS; CDR2 reads YFSETQ. The CDR3 sequence is 14 residues long. Trimming removed 3 bases from V and 4 bases from J, with 13 bases in between. The CDR3 nucleotides read TGCGCCAGCAGCTCACGACAGGGAGGAGAGACCCAGTACTTC. It codes for CASSSRQGGETQYF. The whole variable domain, filled in from reference TRBV5-1 and TRBJ2-5, reads KAGVTQTPRYLIKTRGQQVTLSCSPISGHRSVSWYQQTPGQGLQFLFEYFSETQRNKGNFPGRFSGRQFSNSRSEMNVSTLELGDSALYLCASSSRQGGETQYFGPGTRLLVL.

Only a few counts were recorded for this clonotype. This chain uses TRBV14 with TRBJ1-1; D remains ambiguous. The germline V gene encodes CDR1 SGHDN and CDR2 FVKESK. This CDR3 is built from 13 residues. Trimming took off 1 base at V and 3 bases at J, with 6 bases between the two ends. The CDR3 loop reads CASSQVQYTEAFF. The CDR3, as DNA: TGTGCCAGCAGCCAAGTCCAGTACACTGAAGCTTTCTTT.

This chain joins TRBV5-1 and TRBJ2-4; D could derive from TRBD1 or TRBD2 (7 bases each). V was trimmed by 3 bases and J by 8 bases, leaving 12 bases between them. There are 13 residues in the CDR3. From germline, CDR1 is SGHRS and CDR2 YFSETQ. The CDR3 bases are TGCGCCAGCAGCTCAGGGGGGGGAGACATTCAGTACTTC. Its translation is CASSSGGGDIQYF.

The rearrangement joins TRBV27 to TRBJ2-1; TRBD2 agrees at 14 bases. V was pared by 5 bases and J by 8 bases, with 11 bases of the junction left unmatched. Germline V gene data show CDR1 as MNHEY and CDR2 as SMNVEV (reference sequence). This CDR3 is 17 amino acids long. The CDR3 nucleotides read TGTGCCAGCAGTCACGGACAGGGACTAGCGGGAGAGGATGAGCAGTTCTTC. The encoded protein is CASSHGQGLAGEDEQFF.

The chain links TRBV12-3 or TRBV12-4 to TRBJ2-4; 7 bases match TRBD1. CDR3 length equals 16 residues. V gave up 3 bases and J gave up 1 base; unmatched junction bases: 6. Here the CDR3 DNA reads TGTGCCAGCAGTTTGGTCGGCAGGGGGGCCAAAAACATTCAGTACTTC. Translated, it gives CASSLVGRGAKNIQYF.

There are many counts of this clonotype. The V call is TRBV5-1, the J call TRBJ2-2, with 7 bases that match TRBD2. The CDR3 runs to 15 residues. Trimming removed 2 bases from V and 3 bases from J; junction bases left unmatched: 4. Germline CDR1 and CDR2: SGHRS and YFSETQ. The CDR3 sequence is CASSFAAGYTGELFF. CDR3 coding DNA: TGCGCCAGCAGCTTTGCAGCGGGATACACCGGGGAGCTGTTTTTT.

Many counts were recorded for this clonotype. The J gene is TRBJ2-1, the V gene TRBV24-1; TRBD2 matches 8 bases. After removal of 4 bases from V and 7 bases from J, the junction contained 8 bases not matched to a gene. The CDR3 consists of 15 residues. The V gene's germline CDR1 is KGHDR and CDR2 SFDVKD. The chain's CDR3 is CATSEAGGQGNEQFF. As DNA, the CDR3 is TGTGCCACCAGTGAGGCGGGGGGCCAGGGGAATGAGCAGTTCTTC.

Only a few counts were recorded for this clonotype. The chain links TRBV7-3 to TRBJ2-3; 9 nucleotides match TRBD2. V shed 4 bases and J 3 bases; nucleotides not matched to a gene: 5. Germline V lookup: CDR1 SGHTA, CDR2 FQGTGA. This CDR3 comprises 15 residues. The CDR3 nucleotides read TGTGCCAGCAGCTCTACAGCGGGGGGAACAGATACGCAGTATTTT. The encoded protein is CASSSTAGGTDTQYF.

This clonotype has a count of ten or more. CDR3 coding DNA: TGTGCCAGCAGCCTAGGGGGGGCTTCAGATACGCAGTATTTT. The encoded protein is CASSLGGASDTQYF. The chain couples TRBV7-9 to TRBJ2-3, with D possibly matching TRBD2 (7 bases). The V gene lost 5 bases and the J gene lost 4 bases, with 13 bases spanning the gap. The germline CDR1 and CDR2 sequences are SEHNR and FQNEAQ (reference sequence). CDR3 length equals 14 residues.

There are a few counts of this clonotype. This rearrangement joins TRBV12-3 or TRBV12-4 to TRBJ2-7; 8 positions agree with TRBD2. The CDR3 has 21 amino acids. Trimming removed 3 bases from V and 3 bases from J; junction bases left unmatched: 25. The CDR3 nucleotides read TGTGCCAGCAGTTTTTGGACAGCAAAACGATCAACTAGCGGCGTACACTACGAGCAGTACTTC. Protein: CASSFWTAKRSTSGVHYEQYF.

The genes are TRBV27 and TRBJ2-3; the D is unclear. Per germline, CDR1 MNHEY and CDR2 SMNVEV (reference sequence). CDR3 length: 11 residues. V lost 7 bases to trimming and J lost 10 bases, with 12 bases between them. The CDR3 region is CASTLGPAQYF. In DNA form, the CDR3 reads TGTGCCAGCACCTTGGGCCCTGCGCAGTATTTT.

This clonotype was seen ten or more times. This rearrangement joins TRBV7-6 to TRBJ1-5, with D perhaps matching TRBD1 (5 bases). The V end lost 5 bases, the J end lost 7 bases, and 12 bases lay between the germline ends. Looked up from germline, CDR1 is SGHVS and CDR2 is FNYEAQ. This CDR3 comprises 13 residues. The CDR3 region is CASSSYWDQPQHF. The CDR3 coding sequence is TGTGCCAGCAGCAGCTATTGGGACCAGCCCCAGCATTTT.

This clonotype was counted only a few times. The gene calls are TRBV12-3 or TRBV12-4 and TRBJ2-1; D uncertain. CDR3 length: 11 residues. Trimming took off 0 bases at V and 11 bases at J, with 5 bases between the two ends. The CDR3: CASSLAHKQFF. The CDR3 coding sequence is TGTGCCAGCAGTTTAGCACACAAGCAGTTCTTC.

This chain joins TRBV7-2 and TRBJ2-7; possible D gene TRBD1, 6 bases. Germline values: CDR1 SGHTA, CDR2 FQGNSA. This CDR3 comprises 14 residues. Trimming stripped 4 bases from V and 2 bases from J, with 12 bases between. The CDR3: CASSYRDTTYEQYF. The CDR3 DNA reads TGTGCCAGCAGCTACCGGGACACCACCTACGAGCAGTACTTC.

This clonotype was seen only a few times. As DNA, the CDR3 is TGCAGTGCTCGGAGGGGGAGGTTAAATACGCAGTATTTT. Amino acids: CSARRGRLNTQYF. V is TRBV20-1 and J is TRBJ2-3; D could derive from TRBD1 or TRBD2 (6 bases each). The germline gives CDR1 DFQATT, CDR2 SNEGSKA (reference sequence). The ends were cut back, 5 bases at V and 7 bases at J, with 16 bases in the middle. This CDR3 region has 13 residues.

Worth noting for this clonotype: Its ends do not fully match the called genes, so a read error is possible. The chain uses TRBV4-2 and TRBJ1-5; D is uncertain. The CDR3 is made up of 13 amino acids. CDR1 and CDR2 from the germline V gene are LGHNA and YNFKEQ. In nucleotides, the CDR3 is TGTGCCAGGAGCCCCGGGCCGCGTCAGCCCCAGCATTTT. Its protein product is CARSPGPRQPQHF.

This clonotype was picked up a small number of times. This chain links TRBV6-1 with TRBJ1-1, with no clear D. CDR1 is MNHNS, CDR2 SASEGT, per germline. The CDR3 runs 14 residues. V was shortened by 7 bases and J by 4 bases, with 16 bases between the two germline ends. The CDR3 loop reads CASTEGGYSTEAFF. The CDR3 DNA reads as TGTGCCAGCACCGAGGGAGGGTATAGCACTGAAGCTTTCTTT.

This clonotype showed up just a few times. The chain combines TRBV9 with TRBJ2-7; 10 bases fit TRBD1. Germline CDR1 reads SGDLS; CDR2 reads YYNGEE. The CDR3 spans 12 residues. Germline trimming cut 5 bases from V and 6 bases from J; bases unmatched to any gene: 2. The CDR3 spells CASRGQGSEQYF. The CDR3 DNA is TGTGCCAGCAGGGGACAGGGGTCCGAGCAGTACTTC. The entire variable domain, with the rest obtained from reference TRBV9 and TRBJ2-7, is as follows: DSGVTQTPKHLITATGQRVTLRCSPRSGDLSVYWYQQSLDQGLQFLIQYYNGEERAKGNILERFSAQQFPDLHSELNLSSLELGDSALYFCASRGQGSEQYFGPGTRLTVT.

This chain connects TRBV2 to TRBJ2-3; D might be TRBD1 or TRBD2, each matching 5 bases. The CDR3 has 12 residues. V lost 7 bases, J lost 8 bases, and 13 bases lay in between. Germline V lookup: CDR1 SNHLY, CDR2 FYNNEI. The CDR3 loop reads CASTEAGGTQYF. DNA of the CDR3: TGTGCCAGCACTGAGGCTGGGGGTACGCAGTATTTT.

The CDR3 here is CASSQDARSSYEQYF. The CDR3 nucleotides read TGTGCCAGCAGCCAAGACGCCAGGAGCTCCTACGAGCAGTACTTC. The genes are TRBV3-1 and TRBJ2-7; D remains ambiguous. This CDR3 region has 15 residues. The V end was cut by 0 bases, the J end by 0 bases, with 9 bases between. CDR1 LGHDT and CDR2 YNNKEL come from the germline V gene (reference sequence).

This clonotype occurred a few times. The chain uses TRBV10-3 and TRBJ2-1, with a possible D match to TRBD2 (5 bases). There are 12 residues in the CDR3. Germline V gene sequence: CDR1 ENHRY, CDR2 SYGVKD. V was clipped by 0 bases and J by 10 bases, with 7 bases between them. The CDR3 loop is CAISESGGEQFF. CDR3 coding DNA: TGTGCCATCAGTGAGTCGGGCGGGGAGCAGTTCTTC.